These 11 T cell receptor beta chains came from one sample sequenced in a study of response to subunit inactivated influenza vaccine. TCRdb itself ran the RT-PCR reads through MiXCR, one entry per CDR3 protein. This sample has roughly 650,000 distinct CDR3 sequences; 14% occur once, and the top ten carry 6% to 9.5%. This specimen was PBMCs from blood, taken 14 days before vaccination. The receptors here all came from a middle-aged man who received an inactivated influenza vaccine.

V usage is TRBV3-1 and J usage is TRBJ1-2; D perhaps matches TRBD1 (6 bases). Germline CDR1 is LGHDT and CDR2 is YNNKEL (reference sequence). There are 15 residues in the CDR3. Trimming cost V 0 bases and J 7 bases, with 15 bases left between them. This CDR3 is CASSQDPDSRSGYTF. The CDR3, as DNA: TGTGCCAGCAGCCAAGATCCGGACAGTCGCAGTGGCTACACCTTC.

This clonotype showed up many times. The chain combines TRBV9 with TRBJ2-7; weak D call: TRBD2 (5 bases). V was cut by 0 bases and J by 4 bases, with 14 bases left in between. The germline gives CDR1 SGDLS, CDR2 YYNGEE. This CDR3 comprises 15 residues. This CDR3 is CASSVEVGVGYEQYF. In DNA, the CDR3 is TGTGCCAGCAGCGTAGAAGTGGGAGTAGGGTACGAGCAGTACTTC. Using reference TRBV9 and TRBJ2-7 for the parts outside the CDR3, the full variable domain is DSGVTQTPKHLITATGQRVTLRCSPRSGDLSVYWYQQSLDQGLQFLIQYYNGEERAKGNILERFSAQQFPDLHSELNLSSLELGDSALYFCASSVEVGVGYEQYFGPGTRLTVT.

The rearrangement joins TRBV6-2 or TRBV6-3 to TRBJ1-6; D is ambiguous. Between the trimmed V and J ends, which lost 0 bases and 14 bases, there was a span of 11 bases. From germline, CDR1 is MNHEY and CDR2 SVGEGT. This CDR3 contains 13 residues. CDR3: CASSYSISPALHF. The DNA of the CDR3 is TGTGCCAGCAGTTACTCGATTTCACCTGCCCTCCACTTT.

The V and J genes are TRBV5-1 and TRBJ2-2, with 7 nucleotides matching TRBD1. V lost 6 bases, J lost 0 bases, and 5 bases stayed unmatched. CDR1 is SGHRS, CDR2 YFSETQ, per germline. The CDR3 extends over 15 amino acids. The chain's CDR3 is CASKRQGSNTGELFF. The CDR3, as DNA: TGCGCCAGCAAAAGACAGGGATCGAACACCGGGGAGCTGTTTTTT.

This clonotype has at least ten counts. Here the CDR3 DNA reads TGCGCCAGCAGCTTATTAGAAGGGGGCTACAATGAGCAGTTCTTC. Translating gives CASSLLEGGYNEQFF. The rearrangement uses TRBV5-1 and TRBJ2-1; D might be TRBD1 (6 bases). V gave up 2 bases and J gave up 3 bases, with 12 bases separating them. From germline, CDR1 is SGHRS and CDR2 YFSETQ. CDR3 length: 15 amino acids.

V usage is TRBV5-1 and J usage is TRBJ2-7; D is possibly TRBD1 (5 bases). Germline V lookup: CDR1 SGHRS, CDR2 YFSETQ. Between the trimmed V and J ends, which lost 4 bases and 3 bases, there was a span of 11 bases. This CDR3 region has 13 residues. CDR3 residues: CASSLYQGYEQYF. CDR3 sequence (DNA): TGCGCCAGCAGCCTCTATCAGGGCTACGAGCAGTACTTC.

This chain links TRBV7-7 with TRBJ2-1; the D call may be TRBD1 or TRBD2 (5 bases each). CDR1 and CDR2 (germline): SSHAT, FNYEAQ (reference sequence). The CDR3 is 13 amino acids. The V end was cut by 5 bases, the J end by 9 bases, with 14 bases between. CDR3 loop: CASSPDRDAEQFF. CDR3 nucleotide sequence: TGTGCCAGCAGCCCCGACCGGGACGCTGAGCAGTTCTTC.

The chain recombines TRBV5-6 with TRBJ1-2; D not certain. CDR1 is SGHDT, CDR2 YYEEEE, per germline. The V and J ends lost 4 bases and 0 bases respectively, with 13 bases between them. The CDR3 is made up of 15 amino acids. CDR3 sequence: CASSTLRSANYGYTF. The CDR3, as DNA: TGTGCCAGCAGCACGCTGAGGAGTGCTAACTATGGCTACACCTTC.

The V and J genes are TRBV4-1 and TRBJ2-1; D gene ambiguous. The CDR3 loop spans 12 amino acids. The germline V gene has CDR1 MGHRA and CDR2 YSYEKL. V shed 3 bases and J shed 8 bases, with 8 bases lying between them. The CDR3 coding sequence is TGCGCCAGCAGCCAGTTAAGTCATGAGCAGTTCTTC. It specifies CASSQLSHEQFF.

V gene TRBV11-2 combines with J gene TRBJ2-7; 9 bases align to TRBD1. Looked up from germline, CDR1 is SGHAT and CDR2 is FQNNGV. CDR3 length: 15 amino acids. With V trimmed by 5 bases and J by 2 bases, 7 bases remained unmatched. The CDR3 loop is CASSAGTGLTYEQYF. The CDR3 nucleotides are TGTGCCAGCAGCGCCGGGACAGGGCTTACCTACGAGCAGTACTTC.

This clonotype was seen only a few times. The rearrangement links TRBV6-1 to TRBJ1-1; TRBD1 agrees at 8 bases. Unmatched junction bases numbered 4, after V lost 7 bases and J lost 3 bases. The CDR3 covers 13 residues. Germline V lookup: CDR1 MNHNS, CDR2 SASEGT. Here the CDR3 DNA reads TGTGCCAGCACTCGGACAGGGTACACTGAAGCTTTCTTT. Residues: CASTRTGYTEAFF.